What follows are 14 T cell receptor beta chains derived from one specimen sequenced in a study of shared clonotypes between healthy human individuals. Profiling relied on immunoSEQ multiplex PCR, and the TCRdb table lists in-frame clones only, not all of them. Among 2 million to 2.5 million clones listed, approximately 94% were seen once. Sample: naive CD4+ T cells sorted from blood. Subset specified: CD45RA+ positively selected. The source of these receptors is a man younger than 35 in good health.

A remark on this clone: A read error is possible here, since a much larger clone lies one base away. The V gene is TRBV13, the J gene TRBJ1-1, with D unclear. The CDR3 loop spans 13 amino acids. V was pared by 1 base and J by 1 base, with 4 bases between. From germline, CDR1 is PRHDT and CDR2 FYEKMQ (reference sequence). CDR3 DNA sequence: TGTGCCAGCAGCTTAGTCGGGAACACTGAAGCTTTCTTT. This translates into CASSLVGNTEAFF.

The chain links TRBV9 to TRBJ1-1, with D unresolved. Germline V gene sequence: CDR1 SGDLS, CDR2 YYNGEE. This CDR3 contains 16 residues. Trimming shortened V by 4 bases and J by 1 base, and 17 bases separated the two germline ends. The CDR3 DNA sequence: TGTGCCAGCAGCTCTGGCGCTGGACGGGAGAACACTGAAGCTTTCTTT. This encodes CASSSGAGRENTEAFF. The variable domain in full, with the rest retrieved from reference TRBV9 and TRBJ1-1, is DSGVTQTPKHLITATGQRVTLRCSPRSGDLSVYWYQQSLDQGLQFLIQYYNGEERAKGNILERFSAQQFPDLHSELNLSSLELGDSALYFCASSSGAGRENTEAFFGQGTRLTVV.

CDR3 loop: CASSLIDGREQYF. In DNA, the CDR3 is TGCGCCAGCAGCTTAATCGACGGGAGGGAGCAGTACTTC. The chain links TRBV5-1 to TRBJ2-7; 7 bases are a match to TRBD2. Unmatched junction bases numbered 6, after V lost 2 bases and J lost 7 bases. The germline V gene has CDR1 SGHRS and CDR2 YFSETQ. The CDR3 length is 13 residues.

As DNA, the CDR3 is TGCGCCAGCAGCTTTGGGTTGGGGGCTAACACTGAAGCTTTCTTT. This codes for CASSFGLGANTEAFF. V usage is TRBV5-1 and J usage is TRBJ1-1, with TRBD1 as a possible D gene (6 bases). This CDR3 contains 15 residues. Trimming cost V 2 bases and J 2 bases, with 13 bases left between them. The V gene's germline CDR1 is SGHRS and CDR2 YFSETQ.

This chain connects TRBV7-2 to TRBJ2-5; TRBD1 aligns across 7 bases. The trim removed 6 bases at V and 7 bases at J, leaving 11 bases unmatched. CDR1 is SGHTA and CDR2 is FQGNSA in the germline V gene. The CDR3 loop spans 14 amino acids. The CDR3 spells CASRKDTGVVTQYF. The CDR3 DNA is TGTGCCAGCAGAAAGGATACAGGGGTGGTGACCCAGTACTTC.

This clone came up once. The gene calls are TRBV11-2 and TRBJ1-1, with a weak D call TRBD1 (5 bases). The CDR3 is 13 residues long. Germline assignment: CDR1 SGHAT and CDR2 FQNNGV. The V gene lost 3 bases and the J gene lost 7 bases, with 12 bases spanning the gap. The CDR3 DNA reads TGTGCCAGCAGCTTGTATGGGGGAGATGAAGCTTTCTTT. Amino acids: CASSLYGGDEAFF. The full variable domain, completed using reference TRBV11-2 and TRBJ1-1, is EAGVAQSPRYKIIEKRQSVAFWCNPISGHATLYWYQQILGQGPKLLIQFQNNGVVDDSQLPKDRFSAERLKGVDSTLKIQPAKLEDSAVYLCASSLYGGDEAFFGQGTRLTVV.

The J gene is TRBJ1-6, the V gene TRBV30, with 8 bases lining up with TRBD1. Per the germline V gene, CDR1 is GTSNPN and CDR2 is SVGIG (reference sequence). The CDR3 totals 17 residues. Losses at the gene ends were 1 base for V and 7 bases for J; bases not matched to a gene: 12. CDR3 protein: CAWSATGESGPNSPLHF. The CDR3 region has the DNA TGTGCCTGGAGTGCGACAGGGGAATCGGGACCCAATTCACCCCTCCACTTT.

This clone was seen a single time. V gene TRBV6-5 combines with J gene TRBJ2-2; the D is unclear. This CDR3 is built from 12 residues. CDR1 is MNHEY, CDR2 SVGAGI, per germline. Trimming shortened V by 6 bases and J by 5 bases, and 7 bases separated the two germline ends. CDR3 amino acids: CASRTVTGELFF. The CDR3, as DNA: TGTGCCAGCAGGACGGTTACCGGGGAGCTGTTTTTT.

Comment on this clone: Other DNA sequences from this sample encode an identical CDR3 as well. This chain uses TRBV9 with TRBJ1-2; D is possibly TRBD1 (5 bases). Trimming pared 0 bases from V and 4 bases from J, leaving 7 bases between. The length of the CDR3 is 13 residues. Per germline, CDR1 SGDLS and CDR2 YYNGEE. DNA of the CDR3: TGTGCCAGCAGCGTAGCGGGGGGCTATGGCTACACCTTC. As protein: CASSVAGGYGYTF.

This chain joins TRBV5-6 and TRBJ2-7; 8 nucleotides match TRBD1. The CDR3 contains 17 residues. Losses at the gene ends were 1 base for V and 1 base for J; bases not matched to a gene: 10. Germline V lookup: CDR1 SGHDT, CDR2 YYEEEE. The CDR3 bases are TGTGCCAGCAGCTTGCGATCAGGGGGCTATCCTTCCTACGAGCAGTACTTC. It is translated as CASSLRSGGYPSYEQYF.

The chain uses TRBV5-1 and TRBJ1-1; D is unresolved. The CDR3 runs 15 residues. From germline, CDR1 is SGHRS and CDR2 YFSETQ. The V end lost 0 bases, the J end lost 1 base, and 10 bases lay between the germline ends. The chain's CDR3 is CASSLAGVKNTEAFF. The CDR3 DNA sequence: TGCGCCAGCAGCTTGGCCGGGGTTAAGAACACTGAAGCTTTCTTT.

V usage is TRBV7-2 and J usage is TRBJ1-2; D is unclear. CDR1 SGHTA and CDR2 FQGNSA come from the germline V gene. The V gene lost 1 base and the J gene lost 8 bases, with 8 bases spanning the gap. The CDR3 totals 12 residues. The CDR3: CASSLVTVGYTF. CDR3 nucleotides: TGTGCCAGCAGCTTAGTTACAGTGGGCTACACCTTC.

This chain uses TRBV28 with TRBJ2-7; 9 bases fit TRBD1. The CDR3 is made up of 15 amino acids. Germline CDR1 is MDHEN and CDR2 is SYDVKM. With V trimmed by 6 bases and J by 3 bases, 9 bases remained unmatched. CDR3 region: CASSSAGTGFYEQYF. DNA of the CDR3: TGTGCCAGCAGCAGCGCCGGGACAGGGTTCTACGAGCAGTACTTC.

This clone was observed a single time. The chain uses TRBV28 and TRBJ2-2; D gene uncertain. The CDR3 covers 14 residues. V gave up 4 bases and J gave up 5 bases, with 11 bases separating them. Per the germline V gene, CDR1 is MDHEN and CDR2 is SYDVKM. In nucleotides, the CDR3 is TGTGCCAGCAGTTCCCATGACATGACCGGGGAGCTGTTTTTT. This encodes CASSSHDMTGELFF.